This T cell receptor (beta chain) was obtained from a study of blood T cell repertoires in COVID-19 (TCRdb year 2020). Turning to the overall study: Collaborator samples came from the United States, Italy and Spain and covered acute and convalescent phases of COVID-19. Deeply sampled blood TCRbeta repertoires from subjects exposed to, actively infected with, or recovered from COVID-19 were included in the dataset. HLA class I and class II types, where available, came from metadata supplied by the sample provider rather than from assay-based typing. A de-identified subject ID, COVID-19 status, age in years and sex were almost always included in the sample metadata. The material from the prospective study consisted of cDNA or gDNA derived from T cells, B-cell-depleted T cells, or PBMCs. A freely available public database, intended as a resource for researchers studying the immune response to SARS-CoV-2, is where the repertoires were released. Samples were obtained from the ongoing ImmuneRACE study (first 160 participants) and from 1,200 or so subjects provided by 6 global collaborators.

As concerns this clone: Its antigen is still unknown. No qualities accompany the bases; no much larger clone lies one base away.

V loses 0 bases of germline sequence and J loses 1 base, and the interval between the two ends is 6 bases. The germline V gene sets CDR1 to SGHDN and CDR2 to FVKESK. Reading from cysteine to phenylalanine, the CDR3 counts 14 amino acids. The retained sequence is limited to the CDR3, 42 bases, with the frame set at the first base. Overall results and qualifications from the work: The amount of clinical and demographic metadata varied by source and participant and was provided uncurated.

Whole blood was collected in K2EDTA tubes by collaborating institutions according to the institutions' own protocols. Collaborator samples were shipped for TCRbeta analysis as frozen whole blood, isolated PBMCs, or DNA extracted from either sample type. The immunoSEQ Assay, a bias-controlled multiplex PCR, was used to amplify TCRbeta CDR3 regions from genomic DNA. Per the original workflow: The number of nucleated cells in each sample was estimated from the amplification of reference gene primers within the assay. To quantify the absolute abundance of each unique TCRbeta CDR3 rearrangement, sequence reads were collapsed and filtered. For each sample, productive Simpson clonality was calculated as the square root of Simpson's diversity index across productive rearrangements. Here the immuneACCESS table is served through TCRdb, limited to in-frame sequences with V and J called. Missing clones are a known gap in these copies; in checked studies unresolved V genes cover under half, and the rest lacks a known reason. The V and J calls and the clone size are those of that table, but D and trimming were determined from the DNA. The sample profile shows around 130,000 clones; roughly 80% of them were found once. The top ten clonotypes cover about 18% of the sample.

The chain is made from TRBV14 and TRBJ1-1; the D gene cannot be resolved reliably. Sequenced sample: peripheral blood. The sequence came from an elderly woman with acute or convalescent COVID-19. The bases are TGTGCCAGCAGCCAAGATAGACAGAACACTGAAGCTTTCTTT. Translated, this is CASSQDRQNTEAFF.